The 3 T cell receptor beta chains given below trace back to one sample, sequenced in a study of shared clonotypes between healthy human individuals. Measured with immunoSEQ multiplex PCR; TCRdb has only the in-frame clones, and not every one. The sample includes millions of clones, approximately 93% of them seen just once. The sample consisted of naive CD4+ T cells from PBMCs. The subset is: CD45RA+ positively selected. These receptors came from a young man in good health. Some clones in this sample may be carry-over from other donors' samples.

The chain is built from TRBV18 and TRBJ2-6, with 7 bases aligning to TRBD1. There are 18 residues in the CDR3. CDR1 and CDR2 from the germline V gene are KGHSH and LQKENI. J was trimmed by 0 bases and V by 6 bases; bases with no gene match: 11. The CDR3 sequence is CASSLQGTASSGANVLTF. The CDR3 DNA reads TGTGCCAGCTCTCTACAGGGGACAGCCAGCTCTGGGGCCAACGTCCTGACTTTC.

This clone was recorded once. The chain employs TRBV11-3 and TRBJ1-3; TRBD1 aligns across 10 bases. V dropped 2 bases and J dropped 4; count of bases not matched to a gene: 11. Germline CDR1 reads SGHNT; CDR2 reads YENEEA. The CDR3 is 18 amino acids. The CDR3 coding sequence is TGTGCCAGCAGCTTACGAAGGGAAGGGACAGGGGTAGGAAACACCATATATTTT. It translates to CASSLRREGTGVGNTIYF.

Note on this clone: Other DNA sequences in the same sample also yield this CDR3. The V gene is TRBV28, the J gene TRBJ2-7; 9 bases agree with TRBD2. With V trimmed by 2 bases and J by 1 base, 0 bases remained unmatched. The germline CDR1 and CDR2 sequences are MDHEN and SYDVKM. This CDR3 contains 14 residues. As DNA, the CDR3 is TGTGCCAGCAGTTTAGCGGGGGGGTCCTACGAGCAGTACTTC. Translation gives CASSLAGGSYEQYF.